These 4 T cell receptor beta chains originate from one sample sequenced in a study of T cells after posttransplantation cyclophosphamide. The assay was immunoSEQ multiplex PCR, and TCRdb's table has in-frame clones only and misses some. Recorded here are under 15,000 clones, with no singletons, and the ten leading clones hold 26%. Cyclophosphamide on days +3 and +4 followed busulfan-fludarabine conditioning and a marrow graft. The material was PBMCs, obtained after allogeneic stem cell transplant with posttransplant cyclophosphamide. All receptors derive from a female patient between 35 and 55 years old who received an allogeneic stem cell transplant from a related donor, was CMV-positive, and had acute GVHD only. Some T cells may possibly be graft donor cells.

This clone was seen many times. The chain employs TRBV5-1 and TRBJ2-1; TRBD1 is a possible D gene (5 bases). The germline CDR1 and CDR2 sequences are SGHRS and YFSETQ. The CDR3 sequence is 15 residues long. Trimming left V 3 bases short and J 1 base short, with 11 bases between. In DNA form, the CDR3 reads TGCGCCAGCAGCTGGCAGGGTGAATCCTACAATGAGCAGTTCTTC. Protein sequence: CASSWQGESYNEQFF.

This clone occurred a few times. This chain links TRBV7-8 with TRBJ2-5; TRBD2 might be the D (5 bases). The CDR3 consists of 13 residues. Germline CDR1 and CDR2: SGHVS and FQNEAQ. V was trimmed by 5 bases and J by 6 bases, leaving 13 bases between them. CDR3 sequence (DNA): TGTGCCAGCAGCCTCGGGATGCCGAAGACCCAGTACTTC. Translation: CASSLGMPKTQYF.

The table lists this clone with many counts. This sequence joins TRBV5-1 and TRBJ2-7; tentatively, D is TRBD1 (7 bases). Germline V lookup: CDR1 SGHRS, CDR2 YFSETQ. CDR3 length equals 14 residues. Trimming removed 4 bases from V and 2 bases from J, with 13 bases in between. Here the CDR3 DNA reads TGCGCCAGCAGCCAGCAGGGGGGCCCCTACGAGCAGTACTTC. This gives the protein CASSQQGGPYEQYF. Based on the CDR3 plus reference TRBV5-1 and TRBJ2-7, the full variable domain is KAGVTQTPRYLIKTRGQQVTLSCSPISGHRSVSWYQQTPGQGLQFLFEYFSETQRNKGNFPGRFSGRQFSNSRSEMNVSTLELGDSALYLCASSQQGGPYEQYFGPGTRLTVT.

This clone was detected ten times or more. The rearrangement joins TRBV4-1 to TRBJ2-3; the D is unclear. Trimming removed 6 bases from V and 4 bases from J, with 14 bases in between. The CDR3 runs 14 residues. Germline CDR1 and CDR2: MGHRA and YSYEKL. CDR3 protein: CASSPEHRADTQYF. CDR3 in DNA: TGCGCCAGCAGTCCCGAGCATCGGGCAGATACGCAGTATTTT.